Listed below are T cell receptor beta chains from one sample, sequenced in a study of shared clonotypes between healthy human individuals. Using immunoSEQ multiplex PCR, the repertoire was profiled, and TCRdb retains in-frame clones only, with some absent. The table shows millions of clones, with 85% to 95% occurring only once. The sample comprised naive CD8+ T cells from PBMCs. The receptors originated from a man in his late teens or twenties in good health. Some clones in this sample may be carry-over from other donors' samples. CDR3s include the opening cysteine and the closing phenylalanine or tryptophan. D genes are given only for firm matches. Some rows have no size entry. The others give once, few or many, or a class for an expanded clone.

j_gene,abundance,v_gene,d_gene,CDR3nt,CDR3aa
TRBJ2-7,-,TRBV28,TRBD1,TGTGCCAGCAGTCTGACAGGGGCATCCTACGAGCAGTACTTC,CASSLTGASYEQYF
TRBJ2-3,-,TRBV27,TRBD2,TGTGCCAGCAGTCAATCGACTAGCGGGGGGGATACGCAGTATTTT,CASSQSTSGGDTQYF
TRBJ2-6,-,TRBV27,-,TGTGCCAGTAGTCTTTTTACAGGGTCTGGGGCCAACGTCCTGACTTTC,CASSLFTGSGANVLTF
TRBJ2-1,once,TRBV6-4,TRBD1,TGTGCCAGCAGTGCCCACTGGACAGGGATAAGCAATGAGCAGTTCTTC,CASSAHWTGISNEQFF
TRBJ2-2,-,TRBV30,TRBD2,TGTGCCTGGAGCGATAGCGGGAGGGCCCCGAACACCGGGGAGCTGTTTTTT,CAWSDSGRAPNTGELFF
TRBJ2-5,-,TRBV6-1,-,TGTGCCAGCAGGAACCCCAACCAAGAGACCCAGTACTTC,CASRNPNQETQYF
TRBJ2-3,-,TRBV7-2,-,TGTGCCAGCAGCTTAGGACCGGATCGGTATTTT,CASSLGPDRYF
TRBJ1-4,-,TRBV7-9,-,TGTGCCAGCACCCCCGACGCGGCAACTAATGAAAAACTGTTTTTT,CASTPDAATNEKLFF
TRBJ2-3,-,TRBV19,TRBD2,TGTGCCACTAAGACTAGCGGGAGCACAGATACGCAGTATTTT,CATKTSGSTDTQYF
TRBJ2-7,-,TRBV6-5,-,TGTGCCGTACGACCCGGGCCACTTTACGAGCAGTACTTC,CAVRPGPLYEQYF
TRBJ1-2,-,TRBV19,-,TGTGCCAGTAGTTTAGTGCTGGGCGCTGGCTATGGCTACACCTTC,CASSLVLGAGYGYTF